The T cell receptor (beta chain) under discussion was sequenced for a study of shared clonotypes between healthy human individuals. Study-wide results and caveats: Among non-shared clonotypes, generation probabilities were lower than among those shared by all four donors.

CDR1 and CDR2 (germline): SEHNR, FQNEAQ (reference sequence). J was trimmed by 6 bases and V by 10 bases; bases with no gene match: 8. The CDR3 contains 14 residues. On this clone itself: Its target is not known.

Naive CD8 cells lacked CD45RO and underwent positive selection for CCR7, leaving out terminally differentiated effector memory CD45RA+ cells. All of the donors resided in Nashville, Tennessee, and each was a Caucasian adult. A deep-level run was used for the assay. Each PCR replicate from the sorted subsets contained roughly 210 ng DNA, which is about 30,000 T cell genomes. TCRdb's table, derived via immunoSEQ multiplex PCR, lists solely in-frame clones and lacks some. The table lists approximately 2,200,000 clones, under 95% of them singletons. This sequence was found in a man younger than 30 in good health. Some clones in this sample may be carry-over from other donors' samples. The specimen was naive CD8+ T cells from PBMCs. The chain is built from TRBV7-9 and TRBJ2-1; TRBD1 aligns across 11 bases. CDR3 sequence (DNA): TGTGCCACGAAAAGGGACAGGGGGGTCAATGAGCAGTTCTTC. Translated: CATKRDRGVNEQFF.